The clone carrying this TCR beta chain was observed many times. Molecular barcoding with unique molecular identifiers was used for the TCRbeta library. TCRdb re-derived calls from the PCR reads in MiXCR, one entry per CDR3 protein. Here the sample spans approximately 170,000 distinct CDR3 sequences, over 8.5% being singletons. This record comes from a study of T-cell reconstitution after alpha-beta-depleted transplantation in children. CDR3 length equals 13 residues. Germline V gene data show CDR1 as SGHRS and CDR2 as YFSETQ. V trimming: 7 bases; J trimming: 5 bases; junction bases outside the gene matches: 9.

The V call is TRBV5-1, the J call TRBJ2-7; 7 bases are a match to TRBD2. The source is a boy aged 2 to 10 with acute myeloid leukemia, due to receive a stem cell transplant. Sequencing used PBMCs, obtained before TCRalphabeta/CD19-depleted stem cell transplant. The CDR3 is CASGREYGDEQYF. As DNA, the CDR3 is TGCGCCAGCGGGCGGGAGTACGGCGACGAGCAGTACTTC. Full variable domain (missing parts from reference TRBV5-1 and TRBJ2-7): KAGVTQTPRYLIKTRGQQVTLSCSPISGHRSVSWYQQTPGQGLQFLFEYFSETQRNKGNFPGRFSGRQFSNSRSEMNVSTLELGDSALYLCASGREYGDEQYFGPGTRLTVT.